Detailed here is one TCR beta chain. Its antigen is not known. This sample was included in a study of CD8+ T cells in alopecia areata. The study, taken as a whole, reports: It was lesional scalp, especially alopecia totalis/universalis, that showed higher clonality than normal scalp.

The investigators collected lesional scalp punch biopsies and peripheral blood from alopecia areata patients. Once RNA had been extracted, it was reverse transcribed into cDNA to act as the sequencing template. The data were produced by immunoSEQ multiplex PCR, yet TCRdb's version contains in-frame clones alone and is incomplete. This table holds around 200,000 clones, about 63% found once. The sequencing used CD4+ T cells sorted from blood, collected at week 0. This receptor was identified in a human donor with alopecia areata.

CDR3 nucleotide sequence: TGCAGCGTTGACGTAGCGGGGGGGCTCGGCACAGATACGCAGTATTTT. The encoded protein is CSVDVAGGLGTDTQYF. This sequence joins TRBV29-1 and TRBJ2-3; 11 bases map to TRBD2. The V gene's germline CDR1 is SQVTM and CDR2 ANQGSEA. The CDR3 has 16 amino acids. With V trimmed by 3 bases and J by 1 base, 6 bases remained unmatched.